The entry below gives a single T cell receptor (beta chain) sequence along with its context. Antigen specificity is unknown. Germline loops: CDR1 SQVTM, CDR2 ANQGSEA. The CDR3 runs 14 residues. This sample was included in a study of T-cell reconstitution after alpha-beta-depleted transplantation in children. General study findings and limits: Diversity and T-cell counts at one year after transplant derived mostly from new T cells. Some patients' high day-60 TCRbeta diversity was attributed to recipient cells surviving conditioning.

Molecular barcoding with unique molecular identifiers was used for the TCRbeta library. TCRdb passed the PCR reads through MiXCR, listing each CDR3 protein once. Altogether about 78,000 distinct CDR3 sequences are present, approximately 14% being singletons, with the ten largest covering about 26%. The rearrangement links TRBV29-1 to TRBJ1-1; D perhaps matches TRBD1 (5 bases). The TCR originated in a male patient aged 2 to 9 who had a stem cell transplant for acute lymphoblastic leukemia, so the T cells may come from the graft donor. The specimen was PBMCs, mostly from graft donor cells, collected 180 days after TCRalphabeta/CD19-depleted stem cell transplant. The DNA of the CDR3 is TGCGGGTGGCTAAGGGGTAAGAGGGATTCTGAAGCTTTCTTT. Its translation is CGWLRGKRDSEAFF.